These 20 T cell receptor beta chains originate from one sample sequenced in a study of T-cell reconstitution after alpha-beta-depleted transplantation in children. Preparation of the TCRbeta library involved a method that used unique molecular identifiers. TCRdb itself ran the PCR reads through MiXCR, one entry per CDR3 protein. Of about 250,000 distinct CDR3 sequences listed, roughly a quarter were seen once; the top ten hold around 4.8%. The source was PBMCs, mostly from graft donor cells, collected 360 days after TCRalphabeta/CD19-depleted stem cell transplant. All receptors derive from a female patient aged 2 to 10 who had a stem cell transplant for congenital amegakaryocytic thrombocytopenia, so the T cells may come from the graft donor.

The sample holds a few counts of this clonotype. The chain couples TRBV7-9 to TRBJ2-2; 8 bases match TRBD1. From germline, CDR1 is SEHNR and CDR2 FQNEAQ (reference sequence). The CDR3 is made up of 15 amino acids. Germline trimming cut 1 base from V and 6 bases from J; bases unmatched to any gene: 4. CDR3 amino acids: CASSLETGEAGELFF. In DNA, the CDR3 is TGTGCCAGCAGCTTAGAGACAGGGGAGGCCGGGGAGCTGTTTTTT.

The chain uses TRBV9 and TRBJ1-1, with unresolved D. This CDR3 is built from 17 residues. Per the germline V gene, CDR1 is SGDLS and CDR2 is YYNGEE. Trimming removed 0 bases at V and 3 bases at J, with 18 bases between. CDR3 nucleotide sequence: TGTGCCAGCAGCGTAGCCATGGACCCCCGACGGGACACTGAAGCTTTCTTT. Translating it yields CASSVAMDPRRDTEAFF.

CDR3 nucleotide sequence: TGCAGTGCCCAGGGATCGGGCGGGGCAGACTACGAGCAGTACTTC. Protein product: CSAQGSGGADYEQYF. This sequence joins TRBV20-1 and TRBJ2-7, with D maybe TRBD2 (6 bases). The CDR3 loop spans 15 amino acids. The germline CDR1 and CDR2 sequences are DFQATT and SNEGSKA (reference sequence). V was shortened by 6 bases and J by 3 bases, with 21 bases between the two germline ends.

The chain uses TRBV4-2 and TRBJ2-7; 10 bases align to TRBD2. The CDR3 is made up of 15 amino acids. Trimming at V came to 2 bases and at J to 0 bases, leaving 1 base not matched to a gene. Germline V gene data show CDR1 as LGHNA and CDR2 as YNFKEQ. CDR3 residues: CASSQPSGGSYEQYF. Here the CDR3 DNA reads TGTGCCAGCAGCCAACCTAGCGGGGGCTCCTACGAGCAGTACTTC.

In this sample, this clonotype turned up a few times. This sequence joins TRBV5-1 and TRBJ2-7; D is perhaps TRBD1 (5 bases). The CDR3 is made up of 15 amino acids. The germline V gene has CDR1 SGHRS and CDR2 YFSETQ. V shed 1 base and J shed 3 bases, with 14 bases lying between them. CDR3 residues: CASSLRQGTNYEQYF. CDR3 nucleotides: TGCGCCAGCAGCTTGAGGCAGGGAACTAACTACGAGCAGTACTTC.

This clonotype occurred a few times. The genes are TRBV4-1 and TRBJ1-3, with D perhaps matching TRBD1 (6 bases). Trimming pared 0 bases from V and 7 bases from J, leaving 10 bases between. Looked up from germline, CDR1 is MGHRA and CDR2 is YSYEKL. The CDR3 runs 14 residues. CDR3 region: CASSQEQGVNTIYF. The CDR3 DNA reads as TGCGCCAGCAGCCAAGAACAGGGAGTTAACACCATATATTTT.

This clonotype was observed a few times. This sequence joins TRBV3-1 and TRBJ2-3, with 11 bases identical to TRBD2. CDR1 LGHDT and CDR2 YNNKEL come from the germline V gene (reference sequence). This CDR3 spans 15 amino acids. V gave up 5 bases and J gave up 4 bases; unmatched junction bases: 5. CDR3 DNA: TGTGCCAGCAGCAGGAGACTAGCGGGATCAGATACGCAGTATTTT. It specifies CASSRRLAGSDTQYF.

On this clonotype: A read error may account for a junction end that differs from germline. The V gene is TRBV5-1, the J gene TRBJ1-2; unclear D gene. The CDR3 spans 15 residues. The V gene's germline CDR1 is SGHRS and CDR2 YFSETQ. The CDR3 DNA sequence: TGCGCCAGCAGCTTGGAGGGCAGTGCTAACAATGGCTACACCTTC. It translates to CASSLEGSANNGYTF.

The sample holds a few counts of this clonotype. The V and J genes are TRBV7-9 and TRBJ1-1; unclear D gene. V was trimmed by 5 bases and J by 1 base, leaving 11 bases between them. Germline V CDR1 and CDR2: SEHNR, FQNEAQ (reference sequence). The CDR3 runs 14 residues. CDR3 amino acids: CASSRGETNTEAFF. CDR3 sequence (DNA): TGTGCCAGCAGCCGGGGTGAGACGAACACTGAAGCTTTCTTT.

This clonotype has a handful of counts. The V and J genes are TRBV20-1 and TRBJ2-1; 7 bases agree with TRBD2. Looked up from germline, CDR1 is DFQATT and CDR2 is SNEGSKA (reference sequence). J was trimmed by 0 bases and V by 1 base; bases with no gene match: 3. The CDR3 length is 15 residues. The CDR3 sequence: CSARAGTNSYNEQFF. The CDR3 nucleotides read TGCAGTGCTAGAGCCGGGACTAACTCCTACAATGAGCAGTTCTTC.

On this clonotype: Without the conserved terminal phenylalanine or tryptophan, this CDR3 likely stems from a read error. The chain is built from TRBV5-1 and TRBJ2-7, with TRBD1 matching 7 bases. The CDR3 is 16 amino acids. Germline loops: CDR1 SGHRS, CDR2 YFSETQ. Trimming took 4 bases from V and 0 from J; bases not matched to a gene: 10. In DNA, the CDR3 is TGCGCCAGCAGCCCCAAGGACAGGTCAATCTCCTACGAGCAGTACTTA. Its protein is CASSPKDRSISYEQYL.

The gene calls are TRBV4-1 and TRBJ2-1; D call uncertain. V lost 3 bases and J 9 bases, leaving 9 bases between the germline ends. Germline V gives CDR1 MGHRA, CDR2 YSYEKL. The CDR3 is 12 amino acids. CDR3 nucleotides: TGCGCCAGCAGCCACATAACTGGTGAGCAGTTCTTC. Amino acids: CASSHITGEQFF.

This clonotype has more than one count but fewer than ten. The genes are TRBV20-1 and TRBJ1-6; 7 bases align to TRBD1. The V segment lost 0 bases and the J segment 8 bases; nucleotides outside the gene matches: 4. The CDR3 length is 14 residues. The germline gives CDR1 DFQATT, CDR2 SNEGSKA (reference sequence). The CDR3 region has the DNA TGCAGTGCTAGAGATCAGGGGGGGCATTCACCCCTCCACTTT. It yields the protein CSARDQGGHSPLHF.

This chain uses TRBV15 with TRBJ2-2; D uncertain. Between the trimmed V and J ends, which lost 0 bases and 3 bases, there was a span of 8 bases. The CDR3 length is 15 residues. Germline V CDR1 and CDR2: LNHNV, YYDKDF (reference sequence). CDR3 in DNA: TGTGCCACCAGCAGAGAGTACGGCTACACCGGGGAGCTGTTTTTT. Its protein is CATSREYGYTGELFF.

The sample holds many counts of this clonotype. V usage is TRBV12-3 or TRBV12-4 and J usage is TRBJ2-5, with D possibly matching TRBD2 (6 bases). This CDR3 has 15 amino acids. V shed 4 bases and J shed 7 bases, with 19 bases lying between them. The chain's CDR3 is CASSSYPGLMVTQYF. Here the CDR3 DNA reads TGTGCCAGCAGTTCGTATCCGGGACTGATGGTGACCCAGTACTTC.

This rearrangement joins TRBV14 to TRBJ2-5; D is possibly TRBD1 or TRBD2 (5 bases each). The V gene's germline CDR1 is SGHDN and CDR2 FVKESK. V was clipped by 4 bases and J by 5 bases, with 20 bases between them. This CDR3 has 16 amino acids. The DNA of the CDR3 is TGTGCCAGCAGCCCGCTCCGGGGCGGACCTGCGGAGACCCAGTACTTC. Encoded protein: CASSPLRGGPAETQYF.

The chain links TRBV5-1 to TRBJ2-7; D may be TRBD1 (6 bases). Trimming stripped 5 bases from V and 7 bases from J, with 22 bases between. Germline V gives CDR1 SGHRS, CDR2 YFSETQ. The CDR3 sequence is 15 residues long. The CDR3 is CASRIRQDPVGEQYF. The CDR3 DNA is TGCGCCAGCAGAATCCGACAGGACCCTGTGGGGGAGCAGTACTTC.

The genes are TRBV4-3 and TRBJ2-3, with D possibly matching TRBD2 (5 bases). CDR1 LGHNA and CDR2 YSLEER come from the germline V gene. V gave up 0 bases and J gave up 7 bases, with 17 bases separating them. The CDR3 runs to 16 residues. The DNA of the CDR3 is TGCGCCAGCAGCCAAGATCAAGCCCCAACGGGAAATACGCAGTATTTT. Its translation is CASSQDQAPTGNTQYF.

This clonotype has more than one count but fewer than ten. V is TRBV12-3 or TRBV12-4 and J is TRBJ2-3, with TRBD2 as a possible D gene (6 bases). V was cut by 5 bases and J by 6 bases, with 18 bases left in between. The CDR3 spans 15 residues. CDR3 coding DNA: TGTGCCAGCAGTCCAAGGGACTCCCGATCGGATACGCAGTATTTT. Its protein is CASSPRDSRSDTQYF.

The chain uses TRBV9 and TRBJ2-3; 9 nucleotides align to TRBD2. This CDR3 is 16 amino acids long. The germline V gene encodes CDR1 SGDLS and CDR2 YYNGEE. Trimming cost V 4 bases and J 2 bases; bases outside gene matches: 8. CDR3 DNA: TGTGCCAGCAGCCCTAGACTAGCGGCCAACACAGATACGCAGTATTTT. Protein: CASSPRLAANTDTQYF.